The entry that follows covers one T cell receptor beta chain sequence. Its specificity is unknown. The CDR3 runs 17 residues. Trimming cost V 8 bases and J 9 bases; bases outside gene matches: 20. The V gene's germline CDR1 is MNHEY and CDR2 SMNVEV (reference sequence). This sample was taken from a study of radiotherapy plus CTLA-4 blockade in lung cancer. Study details: There were objective responses in over 15% of patients, and around 31% had disease control.

Study results and caveats: Tumor-origin TCR clones grew in blood after radiotherapy plus ipilimumab.

TCRdb's copy holds only in-frame clones and misses some; the assay was immunoSEQ multiplex PCR. The table lists about 45,000 clones, 73% of them singletons. The material sequenced was peripheral blood, taken from a patient treated with radiotherapy plus ipilimumab. This TCR was sampled from a human donor with non-small cell lung cancer who had a complete response to radiotherapy plus ipilimumab. The gene calls are TRBV27 and TRBJ2-1; 9 nucleotides line up with TRBD1. The CDR3 loop is CASRTDGPGQGDGEQFF. As DNA, the CDR3 is TGTGCCAGCCGTACCGACGGACCGGGACAGGGTGACGGTGAGCAGTTCTTC.